This T cell receptor (beta chain) was profiled in a study of beta chain features in type 1 diabetes listed by TCRdb under 2018. Study-wide context: Patients and healthy donors did not differ in mean age, gender distribution, total cell number or subset yield. In the study, TCRB repertoires of sorted circulating CD4+ T cell subsets from recently diagnosed type 1 diabetes patients were compared with those of matched healthy donors. Regulatory and stem cell-like memory subsets were isolated from only 8 patients and roughly 8 healthy donors, whereas naive and central memory subsets came from all 30 or so donors. A total of 107,917,701 sorted cells were examined across all samples, and the number of cells per subset was strongly correlated with RNA yield.

Findings and caveats that apply to the study as a whole: PCR might favor shorter templates, but patient and control samples were amplified and corrected together, so any skew would affect both groups equally. Naive, central memory and regulatory TCRB repertoires appeared to be more alike among patients than among healthy donors. Fewer insertions and more nucleotide deletions at VDJ recombination sites were observed in patients with type 1 diabetes, implying thymic rearrangement abnormalities. A moderate but significant shortening of TCRB CDR3 length was observed in type 1 diabetes patients in all four CD4+ subsets. Because small numbers of individuals were included in the HLA sub-analyses, any influence of HLA type on TCRB rearrangement was left unresolved. Because cDNA was sequenced instead of genomic DNA, activated cells with high expression could be over-represented, although the groups did not differ in activation or CD3 levels.

A single peripheral blood draw of about 116 mL on average was collected from each donor into heparinised tubes. Naive, central memory, regulatory and stem cell-like memory CD4+ T cells were sorted on a BD FACSAria II using a panel including CD45RO, CCR7, CD25, CD127, CD95 and CD27. Every sorted population had a purity above 95%. Right away, PBMCs were isolated by Lymphoprep density gradient centrifugation and were stained directly, with no culture step. So that batch effects would be minimized, each experiment stained and sorted samples in pairs, pairing one healthy donor with one patient. On this clone: Its antigen is currently not known. No clone much larger than this one lies a single base away; base qualities are absent.

The entire isolated RNA was reverse transcribed using the High Capacity cDNA Reverse Transcription Kit, and thus expressed TCRB transcripts were sequenced. Deep immunoSEQ sequencing was applied to naive, central memory and regulatory T cell samples, giving an average of about 3.6 million total reads per sample. After sorted cells were lysed in RLT buffer, RNA was extracted with DNase-treated RNeasy Micro or Mini kits, with the choice depending on cell number. To prevent cross-contamination, each cell subset was processed individually, whereas patient and healthy donor samples were processed jointly. Using the immunoSEQ multiplex PCR, TCRB sequences were amplified from cDNA into 87-bp fragments spanning the CDR3 region. Amplicons were sequenced on the Illumina HiSeq platform. For the original study's pipeline: PCR bias was computationally corrected using synthetic template baselines, reads within Hamming distance 2 were collapsed, and singletons that could not be merged were discarded. Reads were aligned to IMGT to assign V, D and J genes, CDR3 length, and insertions or deletions at six rearrangement sites. Clonotype counts were normalized to sorted cell number within each subset before computing true diversity and Gini coefficients with the tcR R package. The overlap coefficient, calculated on TCRB nucleotide sequences, was used to quantify repertoire sharing. Out-of-frame TCRB sequences from naive cells were analyzed to stand in for the pre-selection repertoire. TCRdb took over this immuneACCESS table, retaining in-frame rearrangements with V and J assigned. Such tables are incomplete; in checked studies, under half of the missing clones stem from an unresolved V gene, and the remainder is unexplained. V and J calls and clone size are given by that table; D and trimming were obtained from the DNA. The sample table records around 350,000 clones; around 12% of these occur just once. The ten largest clones take up more than 0.015% of the sample.

CDR3 length: 14 amino acids, cysteine to phenylalanine. This entry keeps only the CDR3 DNA: 42 bases, framed from base 1. The germline V gene yields SGHRS for CDR1 and YFSETQ for CDR2. Trimming costs V 6 bases and J 8 bases, and their ends lie 21 bases apart. The sequence joins TRBV5-1 to TRBJ2-7, and the D gene may be TRBD1, 6 bases matching. This TCR came from a man aged 18 to 30 in good health. Sequenced input: naive CD4+ T cells from blood. Per the publication, the cell subset or site label means: true naive CD4+ T cells. The CDR3 here reads CASKDIWDTRQQYF. In nucleotide form, the sequence is TGCGCCAGCAAAGATATTTGGGACACCCGACAGCAGTACTTC.